These 14 T cell receptor beta chains share one sample of origin, sequenced in a study of blood T cells in healthy people across ages. With a J-beta primer mix and a sample-barcoded 5' primer, a second PCR ran about 6 to 11 cycles. TCRdb called the 5' RACE reads again in MiXCR, with one record for every CDR3 protein. The sample lists more than 600,000 distinct CDR3 sequences, around 25% occurring once. The data also belong to a second study, concerning T cells of mothers and their children.

Input material: blood. These TCRs come from a boy aged 5-17 years in good health.

This clonotype was picked up a small number of times. The rearrangement uses TRBV18 and TRBJ2-5, with D perhaps matching TRBD1 (6 bases). The tail of the sequence fits TRBJ2-7 better, so the J call may be wrong. This CDR3 is 14 amino acids long. In germline, CDR1 is KGHSH, CDR2 LQKENI. The chain's CDR3 is CASSTRQASYEQYF. The CDR3 nucleotides read TGTGCCAGCTCAACCCGACAGGCCTCCTACGAGCAGTACTTC.

In this sample, this clonotype turned up a few times. The rearrangement uses TRBV10-3 and TRBJ1-5; maybe TRBD1 (6 bases). Germline V CDR1 and CDR2: ENHRY, SYGVKD. V was trimmed by 6 bases and J by 3 bases, leaving 12 bases between them. This CDR3 is 14 amino acids long. The chain's CDR3 is CAIREDSFNQPQHF. CDR3 coding DNA: TGTGCCATCAGAGAGGACAGTTTCAATCAGCCCCAGCATTTT.

The V call is TRBV4-1, the J call TRBJ2-1, with 7 nucleotides matching TRBD2. Germline assignment: CDR1 MGHRA and CDR2 YSYEKL. CDR3 length: 17 amino acids. The ends lost 0 bases at V and 3 bases at J; junction bases unmatched: 8. The CDR3 is CASSQDSTSVGYNEQFF. The CDR3 DNA sequence: TGCGCCAGCAGCCAAGATTCCACTAGCGTCGGCTACAATGAGCAGTTCTTC.

This clonotype was counted only a few times. CDR3 nucleotide sequence: TGCAGCGTTGAAACTGCGGATTACAATGAGCAGTTCTTC. Translating gives CSVETADYNEQFF. This sequence joins TRBV29-1 and TRBJ2-5; no clear D. TRBJ2-1 matches the DNA end more closely, so the J call is doubtful. This CDR3 comprises 13 residues. Germline assignment: CDR1 SQVTM and CDR2 ANQGSEA.

The CDR3: CSVGSGTGSYEQYF. The CDR3 region has the DNA TGCAGCGTCGGGTCCGGGACAGGTAGCTACGAGCAGTACTTC. The V and J genes are TRBV29-1 and TRBJ2-5; TRBD1 matches 8 bases. The DNA end is a closer match to TRBJ2-7, so the J assignment may be wrong. CDR3 length: 14 amino acids. Germline V lookup: CDR1 SQVTM, CDR2 ANQGSEA.

This rearrangement joins TRBV9 to TRBJ2-1; TRBD2 matches 8 bases. The length of the CDR3 is 15 residues. Losses at the gene ends were 3 bases for V and 5 bases for J; bases not matched to a gene: 7. Germline V gives CDR1 SGDLS, CDR2 YYNGEE. For the CDR3, the DNA is TGTGCCAGCAGCGCGATTAGCGGGGCTGACAATGAGCAGTTCTTC. Encoded protein: CASSAISGADNEQFF.

This clonotype has a handful of counts. This chain connects TRBV15 to TRBJ2-7; D is undetermined. CDR3 length equals 13 residues. Trimming removed 0 bases at V and 6 bases at J, with 9 bases between. Germline loops: CDR1 LNHNV, CDR2 YYDKDF (reference sequence). This CDR3 is CATSRDSDSEQYF. For the CDR3, the DNA is TGTGCCACCAGCAGAGATTCAGACTCCGAGCAGTACTTC.

The V call is TRBV5-6, the J call TRBJ2-5; D possibly corresponds to TRBD2 (5 bases). The J call may be faulty, since TRBJ2-1 better matches the DNA end. The CDR3 loop spans 14 amino acids. Germline V gene lookup returns CDR1 SGHDT and CDR2 YYEEEE. The CDR3 loop reads CASSMTGTYNEQFF. The CDR3 coding sequence is TGTGCCAGCAGTATGACCGGGACCTACAATGAGCAGTTCTTC.

This clonotype was counted once. The CDR3 spells CASSWAGTASYEQYF. The CDR3 region has the DNA TGTGCCAGCAGTTGGGCCGGGACAGCCTCCTACGAGCAGTACTTC. J is TRBJ2-7 and V is TRBV6-2 or TRBV6-3; 7 nucleotides align to TRBD1. This CDR3 has 15 residues. V dropped 4 bases and J dropped 0; count of bases not matched to a gene: 6. Germline CDR1 is MNHEY and CDR2 is SVGEGT.

This clonotype has only a few counts. The J gene is TRBJ2-1, the V gene TRBV20-1; D unclear. Germline V gene data show CDR1 as DFQATT and CDR2 as SNEGSKA (reference sequence). The CDR3 covers 14 residues. The germline V and J ends were trimmed by 3 bases and 3 bases, with 12 bases remaining between them. CDR3 in DNA: TGCAGTGCTAGTCGGCCTACCGACTACAATGAGCAGTTCTTC. It specifies CSASRPTDYNEQFF.

This sequence joins TRBV12-3 or TRBV12-4 and TRBJ1-4; 8 bases are a match to TRBD1. The CDR3 totals 15 residues. Trimming took 6 bases from V and 6 from J; bases not matched to a gene: 9. The CDR3 region has the DNA TGTGCCAGCAGCCCGCTCAGGGGGCGGGATGAAAAACTGTTTTTT. Translating gives CASSPLRGRDEKLFF.

This clonotype was observed a handful of times. The gene calls are TRBV7-2 and TRBJ2-1; the D call may be TRBD1 or TRBD2 (5 bases each). Germline V gene sequence: CDR1 SGHTA, CDR2 FQGNSA. The CDR3 has 16 amino acids. The V end lost 5 bases, the J end lost 9 bases, and 23 bases lay between the germline ends. CDR3 bases: TGTGCCAGCAGCCCGAGGACGTTCGGGGACCCCACTGAGCAGTTCTTC. As protein: CASSPRTFGDPTEQFF.

This clonotype was observed a few times. This chain connects TRBV11-2 to TRBJ2-5; D remains unclear. This CDR3 has 16 residues. The germline V gene has CDR1 SGHAT and CDR2 FQNNGV. V was trimmed by 1 base and J by 0 bases, leaving 12 bases between them. CDR3 in amino acids: CASSLGAQVDQETQYF. For the CDR3, the DNA is TGTGCCAGCAGCTTAGGGGCCCAAGTGGACCAAGAGACCCAGTACTTC.

The rearrangement joins TRBV11-2 to TRBJ1-2, with TRBD1 matching 8 bases. Unmatched junction bases numbered 13, after V lost 7 bases and J lost 3 bases. The CDR3 has 16 residues. Germline values: CDR1 SGHAT, CDR2 FQNNGV. The CDR3 DNA sequence: TGTGCCAGCAACGAGGGATTTGGACAGGGCGACTATGGCTACACCTTC. Protein sequence: CASNEGFGQGDYGYTF.